These 19 T cell receptor beta chains came from one sample sequenced in a study of T cell repertoires in cytomegalovirus infection. What these receptors recognize is not known. Each CDR3 protein gets one entry after TCRdb re-called the reads with MiXCR. The sample has about 120,000 distinct CDR3 sequences, 30% seen once. This material consisted of CD8+ T cells from cultured PBMCs, taken from culture after CMV antigen stimulation. These receptors all come from a human donor in good health (CMV status not recorded). Some clones in this sample may be carry-over from other donors' samples.

The rearrangement uses TRBV12-3 or TRBV12-4 and TRBJ2-7; no clear D. This CDR3 has 13 residues. Deletions cut 1 base from V and 4 bases from J, with 8 bases between. The CDR3 DNA is TGTGCCAGCAGTTTAGACGTGGATTACGAGCAGTACTTC. Its protein is CASSLDVDYEQYF.

There are many counts of this clonotype. The CDR3 DNA reads as TGTGCCAGCAGTTTAGAGACAGGACACTCTGGAAACACCATATATTTT. Encoded protein: CASSLETGHSGNTIYF. The chain has TRBV27 and TRBJ1-3; D possibly corresponds to TRBD1 (6 bases). This CDR3 spans 16 amino acids. CDR1 is MNHEY, CDR2 SMNVEV, per germline (reference sequence). V lost 2 bases and J 0 bases, leaving 11 bases between the germline ends.

The chain combines TRBV7-6 with TRBJ2-7; tentatively, D is TRBD1 or TRBD2 (5 bases each). V was pared by 1 base and J by 3 bases, with 16 bases between. Germline CDR1 is SGHVS and CDR2 is FNYEAQ. The CDR3 totals 16 residues. The CDR3 spells CASSLGGAETIYEQYF. CDR3 DNA sequence: TGTGCCAGCAGCTTAGGAGGGGCCGAAACAATCTACGAGCAGTACTTC.

At least ten counts were recorded for this clonotype. The chain links TRBV7-2 to TRBJ1-1; D remains unclear. Germline CDR1 SGHTA, CDR2 FQGNSA. CDR3 length: 13 residues. V lost 5 bases and J lost 4, with 11 bases in between. DNA of the CDR3: TGTGCCAGCAGCCCCAAAGTATCCACTGAAGCTTTCTTT. It specifies CASSPKVSTEAFF.

This clonotype was seen a few times. The chain is built from TRBV19 and TRBJ2-2, with a tentative D call TRBD2 (5 bases). V lost 3 bases and J lost 9, with 8 bases in between. This CDR3 comprises 12 residues. The germline V gene encodes CDR1 LNHDA and CDR2 SQIVND (reference sequence). CDR3 nucleotides: TGTGCCAGTAGTATGACTAACCGGGAGCTGTTTTTT. Encoded protein: CASSMTNRELFF.

The chain is built from TRBV27 and TRBJ2-7, with 8 bases matching TRBD2. The length of the CDR3 is 15 residues. Germline CDR1 is MNHEY and CDR2 is SMNVEV (reference sequence). After removal of 1 base from V and 3 bases from J, the junction contained 5 bases not matched to a gene. The CDR3 protein is CASSLYAGGSYEQYF. In nucleotides, the CDR3 is TGTGCCAGCAGTTTATACGCGGGGGGTAGCTACGAGCAGTACTTC.

In this sample, this clonotype turned up many times. The gene calls are TRBV7-8 and TRBJ2-2; possible D gene TRBD2, 5 bases. V lost 2 bases to trimming and J lost 0 bases, with 13 bases between them. The CDR3 has 17 residues. Germline values: CDR1 SGHVS, CDR2 FQNEAQ. CDR3 coding DNA: TGTGCCAGCAGCTTATTGGTCAGCGGATCGAACACCGGGGAGCTGTTTTTT. It specifies CASSLLVSGSNTGELFF.

The rearrangement joins TRBV5-1 to TRBJ2-5, with 11 nucleotides matching TRBD2. CDR3 size: 16 residues. Losses at the gene ends were 1 base for V and 2 bases for J; bases not matched to a gene: 4. In germline, CDR1 is SGHRS, CDR2 YFSETQ. Here the CDR3 DNA reads TGCGCCAGCAGCTTGTATCCTAGCGGGGGGCAAGAGACCCAGTACTTC. It specifies CASSLYPSGGQETQYF.

The rearrangement joins TRBV5-4 to TRBJ2-5, with D perhaps matching TRBD2 (7 bases). This CDR3 has 14 amino acids. The germline V gene encodes CDR1 SGHNT and CDR2 YYREEE (reference sequence). Trimming cost V 1 base and J 4 bases, with 11 bases left between them. CDR3 residues: CASSLPGGPETQYF. CDR3 nucleotide sequence: TGTGCCAGCAGCTTGCCCGGGGGGCCAGAGACCCAGTACTTC.

The gene calls are TRBV12-3 or TRBV12-4 and TRBJ2-7; D might be TRBD1 (6 bases). V was clipped by 2 bases and J by 0 bases, with 11 bases between them. This CDR3 has 15 residues. The CDR3 reads CASSLRRGHSYEQYF. CDR3 in DNA: TGTGCCAGCAGTTTACGCAGGGGACACTCCTACGAGCAGTACTTC.

Only a few counts were recorded for this clonotype. The genes are TRBV6-5 and TRBJ2-7; 7 bases match TRBD1. The junction had 14 bases not matched to a gene; V was cut back by 7 bases and J by 5 bases. This CDR3 is built from 15 residues. Germline CDR1 and CDR2: MNHEY and SVGAGI. The CDR3 DNA follows: TGTGCCAGCATCGCGACAGGGAACCCAGGCAACGAGCAGTACTTC. It yields the protein CASIATGNPGNEQYF.

This clonotype was seen ten or more times. The V and J genes are TRBV7-6 and TRBJ2-1; D gene ambiguous. The CDR3 is 15 residues long. V was trimmed by 0 bases and J by 3 bases, leaving 9 bases between them. Germline values: CDR1 SGHVS, CDR2 FNYEAQ. This chain's CDR3 is CASSLAGYSYNEQFF. For the CDR3, the DNA is TGTGCCAGCAGCTTAGCCGGGTACAGCTACAATGAGCAGTTCTTC.

This clonotype was counted a few times. The chain couples TRBV7-3 to TRBJ2-1; 10 nucleotides line up with TRBD1. CDR3 length equals 18 residues. The V gene's germline CDR1 is SGHTA and CDR2 FQGTGA. The junction had 13 bases not matched to a gene; V was cut back by 4 bases and J by 4 bases. CDR3 sequence reads: CASSSPTGQGGLYNEQFF. CDR3 nucleotides: TGTGCCAGCAGCTCACCAACTGGACAGGGGGGCCTATACAATGAGCAGTTCTTC.

This chain links TRBV6-2 or TRBV6-3 with TRBJ2-5, with D hard to call. Germline V gene sequence: CDR1 MNHEY, CDR2 SVGEGT. CDR3 length: 11 residues. V was clipped by 7 bases and J by 4 bases, with 7 bases between them. CDR3 loop: CASKFGETQYF. CDR3 nucleotide sequence: TGTGCCAGCAAGTTCGGAGAGACCCAGTACTTC.

This clonotype appeared many times. The rearrangement joins TRBV18 to TRBJ2-1; D not resolved. This CDR3 is 17 amino acids long. Germline V gives CDR1 KGHSH, CDR2 LQKENI. Trimming pared 0 bases from V and 4 bases from J, leaving 16 bases between. The CDR3 region is CASSPPNLQAFYNEQFF. The CDR3 nucleotides read TGTGCCAGCTCACCACCGAATCTCCAGGCTTTTTACAATGAGCAGTTCTTC.

The chain joins TRBV5-1 to TRBJ2-7; 14 bases are a match to TRBD2. This CDR3 is built from 20 residues. Germline CDR1 reads SGHRS; CDR2 reads YFSETQ. Losses at the gene ends were 5 bases for V and 3 bases for J; bases not matched to a gene: 19. The CDR3, as DNA: TGCGCCAGCAGACTAGGACTAGCGGGGGGCCAGAAAGGAATCTTCTACGAGCAGTACTTC. It yields the protein CASRLGLAGGQKGIFYEQYF. The entire variable domain, with the rest obtained from reference TRBV5-1 and TRBJ2-7, is as follows: KAGVTQTPRYLIKTRGQQVTLSCSPISGHRSVSWYQQTPGQGLQFLFEYFSETQRNKGNFPGRFSGRQFSNSRSEMNVSTLELGDSALYLCASRLGLAGGQKGIFYEQYFGPGTRLTVT.

The rearrangement links TRBV6-6 to TRBJ2-7; D ambiguous. The CDR3 contains 14 residues. Per the germline V gene, CDR1 is MNHNY and CDR2 is SVGAGI (reference sequence). The V end was cut by 0 bases, the J end by 3 bases, with 9 bases between. This chain's CDR3 is CASSYSSFGYEQYF. The CDR3 bases are TGTGCCAGCAGTTACTCGAGTTTTGGCTACGAGCAGTACTTC.

This clonotype turned up a few times. The J gene is TRBJ1-2, the V gene TRBV11-1; the match to TRBD1 covers 7 bases. Germline V CDR1 and CDR2: SGHAT, FQDESV (reference sequence). The CDR3 spans 13 residues. V lost 4 bases, J lost 13 bases, and 12 bases stayed unmatched. DNA of the CDR3: TGTGCCAGCAGCTCGGCGGTGACAGGGTCAGGCACCTTC. This encodes CASSSAVTGSGTF.

CDR3 amino acids: CASSLSAADEETQYF. The CDR3 DNA follows: TGTGCCAGCAGCTTGTCCGCTGCCGACGAAGAGACCCAGTACTTC. The chain couples TRBV7-2 to TRBJ2-5; D not certain. V was pared by 3 bases and J by 3 bases, with 14 bases between. The V gene's germline CDR1 is SGHTA and CDR2 FQGNSA. CDR3 length: 15 residues.